Below are 23 T cell receptor beta chains sequenced from a single sample in a study of T cell repertoires in cytomegalovirus infection. TCRdb re-called the reads with MiXCR, one entry per CDR3 protein. There are around 300,000 distinct CDR3 sequences in the sample; approximately 22% occur only once, and 15% to 20% lies in the top ten. No antigen has been identified for these receptors. Sequences were derived from cultured PBMCs, sampled from culture after CMV antigen stimulation. The receptors were gathered from a human donor in good health (CMV status not recorded). Some clones in this sample may be carry-over from other donors' samples.

A few counts support this clonotype. The rearrangement joins TRBV6-6 to TRBJ2-5; no firm D call. CDR3 length equals 13 residues. Germline CDR1 and CDR2: MNHNY and SVGAGI (reference sequence). Trimming shortened V by 5 bases and J by 7 bases, and 14 bases separated the two germline ends. The CDR3 region is CASSLRLETTQYF. In nucleotides, the CDR3 is TGTGCCAGCAGTCTACGGTTAGAGACGACCCAGTACTTC.

This clonotype was detected a few times. This chain links TRBV4-2 with TRBJ2-2, with 7 positions matching TRBD1. The V segment lost 1 base and the J segment 1 base; nucleotides outside the gene matches: 0. CDR3 size: 15 residues. Germline V lookup: CDR1 LGHNA, CDR2 YNFKEQ. CDR3 protein: CASSQGQGNTGELFF. The CDR3, as DNA: TGTGCCAGCAGCCAAGGACAGGGGAACACCGGGGAGCTGTTTTTT.

This chain uses TRBV20-1 with TRBJ2-3, with D perhaps matching TRBD1 or TRBD2 (6 bases each). The CDR3 length is 12 residues. Germline CDR1 reads DFQATT; CDR2 reads SNEGSKA (reference sequence). Trimming removed 3 bases at V and 4 bases at J, with 8 bases between. DNA of the CDR3: TGCAGTGCTAGGAGGGGGGCAGATACGCAGTATTTT. Translating gives CSARRGADTQYF.

Of note for this clonotype: This could be a read error, since a much larger clone is one nucleotide away. The V gene is TRBV7-2, the J gene TRBJ2-2; perhaps D is TRBD1 or TRBD2 (6 bases each). This CDR3 has 16 amino acids. CDR1 is SGHTA, CDR2 FQGNSA, per germline. V was pared by 2 bases and J by 5 bases, with 15 bases between. The CDR3 sequence is CASSLTAGRGTGELFF. The CDR3 DNA reads as TGTGCCAGCAGCTTAACGGCGGGAAGGGGGACCGGGGAGCTGTTTTTT.

This clonotype was found a few times. This chain links TRBV19 with TRBJ2-1; TRBD2 matches at 8 bases. This CDR3 has 18 amino acids. Losses at the gene ends were 5 bases for V and 2 bases for J; bases not matched to a gene: 14. Germline lookup yields CDR1 LNHDA and CDR2 SQIVND (reference sequence). The CDR3 loop reads CASSSGMGLGPTYNEQFF. In DNA form, the CDR3 reads TGTGCCAGTAGTTCCGGGATGGGACTAGGACCGACCTACAATGAGCAGTTCTTC.

This clonotype turned up a few times. This chain uses TRBV20-1 with TRBJ2-3; 9 bases fit TRBD2. The V segment lost 0 bases and the J segment 2 bases; nucleotides outside the gene matches: 3. The CDR3 extends over 15 amino acids. Per the germline V gene, CDR1 is DFQATT and CDR2 is SNEGSKA (reference sequence). The CDR3 loop reads CSARDGGRATDTQYF. For the CDR3, the DNA is TGCAGTGCTAGAGACGGCGGGAGGGCCACAGATACGCAGTATTTT.

In DNA, the CDR3 is TGTGCCAGCAGCCGCAGTATGACGAGCGAGCAGTACTTC. Protein: CASSRSMTSEQYF. The chain employs TRBV7-3 and TRBJ2-7; D is undetermined. Germline CDR1 is SGHTA and CDR2 is FQGTGA. V dropped 5 bases and J dropped 6 bases, with 14 bases sitting between them. CDR3 length: 13 amino acids.

The rearrangement uses TRBV18 and TRBJ2-2, with D maybe TRBD1 (6 bases). The CDR3 totals 15 residues. Germline values: CDR1 KGHSH, CDR2 LQKENI. V was trimmed by 3 bases and J by 4 bases, leaving 12 bases between them. The CDR3 bases are TGTGCCAGCTCACCCGCCCAGGGGATCACCGGGGAGCTGTTTTTT. Protein product: CASSPAQGITGELFF.

The rearrangement uses TRBV6-6 and TRBJ2-1, with a tentative D call TRBD2 (5 bases). The CDR3 runs 17 residues. Trimming cost V 2 bases and J 1 base, with 15 bases left between them. The germline V gene has CDR1 MNHNY and CDR2 SVGAGI (reference sequence). CDR3 region: CASSYVVGDSSYNEQFF. The CDR3 region has the DNA TGTGCCAGCAGTTACGTAGTGGGAGATAGTTCCTACAATGAGCAGTTCTTC.

This clonotype showed up just once. This rearrangement joins TRBV19 to TRBJ2-2; D remains ambiguous. From germline, CDR1 is LNHDA and CDR2 SQIVND (reference sequence). V was pared by 3 bases and J by 0 bases, with 11 bases between. The CDR3 spans 16 residues. DNA of the CDR3: TGTGCCAGTAGTATGCTCGGTTTAGCGAACACCGGGGAGCTGTTTTTT. Its translation is CASSMLGLANTGELFF.

This clonotype was detected many times. This sequence joins TRBV7-6 and TRBJ1-6; no definite D call. The germline V and J ends were trimmed by 1 base and 10 bases, with 14 bases remaining between them. The V gene's germline CDR1 is SGHVS and CDR2 FNYEAQ. The CDR3 is made up of 15 amino acids. The chain's CDR3 is CASSLGTVGYSPLHF. DNA for the CDR3: TGTGCCAGCAGCTTAGGGACGGTGGGATACTCACCCCTCCACTTT.

This clonotype has only a few counts. CDR3 in amino acids: CASSLVVGGPDEQYF. CDR3 coding DNA: TGTGCCAGCAGCTTAGTGGTGGGAGGGCCGGACGAGCAGTACTTC. J is TRBJ2-7 and V is TRBV7-6; 7 nucleotides agree with TRBD2. CDR3 length: 15 amino acids. Germline CDR1 reads SGHVS; CDR2 reads FNYEAQ. With 1 base clipped from V and 5 bases from J, the junction kept 8 bases outside the gene matches.

In this sample, this clonotype turned up many times. The rearrangement links TRBV11-1 to TRBJ2-7; D remains ambiguous. CDR1 is SGHAT and CDR2 is FQDESV in the germline V gene (reference sequence). This CDR3 comprises 13 residues. The V gene lost 1 base and the J gene lost 7 bases, with 11 bases spanning the gap. CDR3 in DNA: TGTGCCAGCAGCTTAGTTCCCGGTATGGAGCAGTACTTC. Its translation is CASSLVPGMEQYF.

J is TRBJ2-7 and V is TRBV6-2 or TRBV6-3; no clear D gene. In germline, CDR1 is MNHEY, CDR2 SVGEGT. The CDR3 is made up of 13 amino acids. V lost 2 bases and J 3 bases, leaving 8 bases between the germline ends. The chain's CDR3 is CASSYGQFYEQYF. The CDR3 region has the DNA TGTGCCAGCAGTTACGGGCAGTTCTACGAGCAGTACTTC.

CDR3 sequence: CASSPQGASTDTQYF. In DNA, the CDR3 is TGTGCCAGCAGCCCCCAAGGGGCTAGCACAGATACGCAGTATTTT. The V gene is TRBV7-8, the J gene TRBJ2-3; D is possibly TRBD1 (5 bases). The ends were cut back, 5 bases at V and 0 bases at J, with 12 bases in the middle. The CDR3 covers 15 residues. CDR1 and CDR2 (germline): SGHVS, FQNEAQ. Using reference TRBV7-8 and TRBJ2-3 for the parts outside the CDR3, the full variable domain is GAGVSQSPRYKVAKRGQDVALRCDPISGHVSLFWYQQALGQGPEFLTYFQNEAQLDKSGLPSDRFFAERPEGSVSTLKIQRTQQEDSAVYLCASSPQGASTDTQYFGPGTRLTVL.

In its sample, this clonotype was seen once. V is TRBV6-2 or TRBV6-3 and J is TRBJ2-1; D unresolved. V was pared by 2 bases and J by 0 bases, with 14 bases between. This CDR3 comprises 17 residues. Germline CDR1 is MNHEY and CDR2 is SVGEGT. The CDR3: CASSYDRRTSSYNEQFF. The CDR3 nucleotides are TGTGCCAGCAGTTACGATCGGCGAACCAGCTCCTACAATGAGCAGTTCTTC.

The sample holds one count of this clonotype. V usage is TRBV29-1 and J usage is TRBJ2-1; a weak D match, TRBD2 (5 bases). Per the germline V gene, CDR1 is SQVTM and CDR2 is ANQGSEA. V lost 4 bases and J lost 4, with 11 bases in between. This CDR3 has 13 amino acids. The DNA of the CDR3 is TGCAGCGTTGCCGAGCGGCTGTACAATGAGCAGTTCTTC. This sequence encodes CSVAERLYNEQFF.

This clonotype was counted only a few times. J is TRBJ1-1 and V is TRBV6-5; D is unclear. Germline lookup yields CDR1 MNHEY and CDR2 SVGAGI. Deletions cut 5 bases from V and 11 bases from J, with 18 bases between. The CDR3 is 13 amino acids. CDR3 in DNA: TGTGCCAGCAGTGCTAGACGGCCCCCGCCTGCTTTCTTT. Its translation: CASSARRPPPAFF.

This clonotype has just a few counts. The V and J genes are TRBV7-8 and TRBJ2-7; maybe TRBD1 (6 bases). The CDR3 is made up of 15 amino acids. V lost 3 bases to trimming and J lost 3 bases, with 15 bases between them. In germline, CDR1 is SGHVS, CDR2 FQNEAQ. In nucleotides, the CDR3 is TGTGCCAGCAGCTTCGAGTTACAGGGATTCTACGAGCAGTACGTC. The encoded protein is CASSFELQGFYEQYV.

The rearrangement uses TRBV19 and TRBJ2-1, with a weak D call TRBD2 (5 bases). The CDR3 runs 16 residues. Germline V gives CDR1 LNHDA, CDR2 SQIVND (reference sequence). The germline V and J ends were trimmed by 4 bases and 9 bases, with 22 bases remaining between them. Here the CDR3 DNA reads TGTGCCAGTAGTAAACCCTGGCGGGTGGATGGTGGTGAGCAGTTCTTC. It encodes CASSKPWRVDGGEQFF. The variable domain in full, with the rest retrieved from reference TRBV19 and TRBJ2-1, is DGGITQSPKYLFRKEGQNVTLSCEQNLNHDAMYWYRQDPGQGLRLIYYSQIVNDFQKGDIAEGYSVSREKKESFPLTVTSAQKNPTAFYLCASSKPWRVDGGEQFFGPGTRLTVL.

The V and J genes are TRBV3-1 and TRBJ1-5; 9 nucleotides line up with TRBD1. Germline-derived CDR1 and CDR2 are LGHDT and YNNKEL (reference sequence). The junction had 5 bases not matched to a gene; V was cut back by 4 bases and J by 7 bases. The CDR3 is made up of 14 amino acids. The CDR3 sequence is CASSRTGEVQPQHF. CDR3 sequence (DNA): TGTGCCAGCAGCCGGACAGGGGAGGTACAGCCCCAGCATTTT.

The table lists this clonotype with a few counts. V gene TRBV27 combines with J gene TRBJ2-5, with 9 bases lining up with TRBD1. The CDR3 sequence is 15 residues long. The V and J ends lost 5 bases and 7 bases, in that order; junction bases with no gene match: 11. Germline lookup yields CDR1 MNHEY and CDR2 SMNVEV (reference sequence). CDR3 sequence: CASSSPGTGSGTQYF. The CDR3 DNA reads TGTGCCAGCAGTAGTCCCGGGACAGGGTCGGGGACCCAGTACTTC.

The CDR3 region is CAIQRQGSTEAFF. The CDR3 nucleotides read TGTGCCATCCAGCGACAGGGGTCCACTGAAGCTTTCTTT. The chain employs TRBV24-1 and TRBJ1-1; 8 nucleotides line up with TRBD1. CDR3 length: 13 residues. J lost 4 bases, V lost 11 bases, and 8 bases had no gene match. Per germline, CDR1 KGHDR and CDR2 SFDVKD.